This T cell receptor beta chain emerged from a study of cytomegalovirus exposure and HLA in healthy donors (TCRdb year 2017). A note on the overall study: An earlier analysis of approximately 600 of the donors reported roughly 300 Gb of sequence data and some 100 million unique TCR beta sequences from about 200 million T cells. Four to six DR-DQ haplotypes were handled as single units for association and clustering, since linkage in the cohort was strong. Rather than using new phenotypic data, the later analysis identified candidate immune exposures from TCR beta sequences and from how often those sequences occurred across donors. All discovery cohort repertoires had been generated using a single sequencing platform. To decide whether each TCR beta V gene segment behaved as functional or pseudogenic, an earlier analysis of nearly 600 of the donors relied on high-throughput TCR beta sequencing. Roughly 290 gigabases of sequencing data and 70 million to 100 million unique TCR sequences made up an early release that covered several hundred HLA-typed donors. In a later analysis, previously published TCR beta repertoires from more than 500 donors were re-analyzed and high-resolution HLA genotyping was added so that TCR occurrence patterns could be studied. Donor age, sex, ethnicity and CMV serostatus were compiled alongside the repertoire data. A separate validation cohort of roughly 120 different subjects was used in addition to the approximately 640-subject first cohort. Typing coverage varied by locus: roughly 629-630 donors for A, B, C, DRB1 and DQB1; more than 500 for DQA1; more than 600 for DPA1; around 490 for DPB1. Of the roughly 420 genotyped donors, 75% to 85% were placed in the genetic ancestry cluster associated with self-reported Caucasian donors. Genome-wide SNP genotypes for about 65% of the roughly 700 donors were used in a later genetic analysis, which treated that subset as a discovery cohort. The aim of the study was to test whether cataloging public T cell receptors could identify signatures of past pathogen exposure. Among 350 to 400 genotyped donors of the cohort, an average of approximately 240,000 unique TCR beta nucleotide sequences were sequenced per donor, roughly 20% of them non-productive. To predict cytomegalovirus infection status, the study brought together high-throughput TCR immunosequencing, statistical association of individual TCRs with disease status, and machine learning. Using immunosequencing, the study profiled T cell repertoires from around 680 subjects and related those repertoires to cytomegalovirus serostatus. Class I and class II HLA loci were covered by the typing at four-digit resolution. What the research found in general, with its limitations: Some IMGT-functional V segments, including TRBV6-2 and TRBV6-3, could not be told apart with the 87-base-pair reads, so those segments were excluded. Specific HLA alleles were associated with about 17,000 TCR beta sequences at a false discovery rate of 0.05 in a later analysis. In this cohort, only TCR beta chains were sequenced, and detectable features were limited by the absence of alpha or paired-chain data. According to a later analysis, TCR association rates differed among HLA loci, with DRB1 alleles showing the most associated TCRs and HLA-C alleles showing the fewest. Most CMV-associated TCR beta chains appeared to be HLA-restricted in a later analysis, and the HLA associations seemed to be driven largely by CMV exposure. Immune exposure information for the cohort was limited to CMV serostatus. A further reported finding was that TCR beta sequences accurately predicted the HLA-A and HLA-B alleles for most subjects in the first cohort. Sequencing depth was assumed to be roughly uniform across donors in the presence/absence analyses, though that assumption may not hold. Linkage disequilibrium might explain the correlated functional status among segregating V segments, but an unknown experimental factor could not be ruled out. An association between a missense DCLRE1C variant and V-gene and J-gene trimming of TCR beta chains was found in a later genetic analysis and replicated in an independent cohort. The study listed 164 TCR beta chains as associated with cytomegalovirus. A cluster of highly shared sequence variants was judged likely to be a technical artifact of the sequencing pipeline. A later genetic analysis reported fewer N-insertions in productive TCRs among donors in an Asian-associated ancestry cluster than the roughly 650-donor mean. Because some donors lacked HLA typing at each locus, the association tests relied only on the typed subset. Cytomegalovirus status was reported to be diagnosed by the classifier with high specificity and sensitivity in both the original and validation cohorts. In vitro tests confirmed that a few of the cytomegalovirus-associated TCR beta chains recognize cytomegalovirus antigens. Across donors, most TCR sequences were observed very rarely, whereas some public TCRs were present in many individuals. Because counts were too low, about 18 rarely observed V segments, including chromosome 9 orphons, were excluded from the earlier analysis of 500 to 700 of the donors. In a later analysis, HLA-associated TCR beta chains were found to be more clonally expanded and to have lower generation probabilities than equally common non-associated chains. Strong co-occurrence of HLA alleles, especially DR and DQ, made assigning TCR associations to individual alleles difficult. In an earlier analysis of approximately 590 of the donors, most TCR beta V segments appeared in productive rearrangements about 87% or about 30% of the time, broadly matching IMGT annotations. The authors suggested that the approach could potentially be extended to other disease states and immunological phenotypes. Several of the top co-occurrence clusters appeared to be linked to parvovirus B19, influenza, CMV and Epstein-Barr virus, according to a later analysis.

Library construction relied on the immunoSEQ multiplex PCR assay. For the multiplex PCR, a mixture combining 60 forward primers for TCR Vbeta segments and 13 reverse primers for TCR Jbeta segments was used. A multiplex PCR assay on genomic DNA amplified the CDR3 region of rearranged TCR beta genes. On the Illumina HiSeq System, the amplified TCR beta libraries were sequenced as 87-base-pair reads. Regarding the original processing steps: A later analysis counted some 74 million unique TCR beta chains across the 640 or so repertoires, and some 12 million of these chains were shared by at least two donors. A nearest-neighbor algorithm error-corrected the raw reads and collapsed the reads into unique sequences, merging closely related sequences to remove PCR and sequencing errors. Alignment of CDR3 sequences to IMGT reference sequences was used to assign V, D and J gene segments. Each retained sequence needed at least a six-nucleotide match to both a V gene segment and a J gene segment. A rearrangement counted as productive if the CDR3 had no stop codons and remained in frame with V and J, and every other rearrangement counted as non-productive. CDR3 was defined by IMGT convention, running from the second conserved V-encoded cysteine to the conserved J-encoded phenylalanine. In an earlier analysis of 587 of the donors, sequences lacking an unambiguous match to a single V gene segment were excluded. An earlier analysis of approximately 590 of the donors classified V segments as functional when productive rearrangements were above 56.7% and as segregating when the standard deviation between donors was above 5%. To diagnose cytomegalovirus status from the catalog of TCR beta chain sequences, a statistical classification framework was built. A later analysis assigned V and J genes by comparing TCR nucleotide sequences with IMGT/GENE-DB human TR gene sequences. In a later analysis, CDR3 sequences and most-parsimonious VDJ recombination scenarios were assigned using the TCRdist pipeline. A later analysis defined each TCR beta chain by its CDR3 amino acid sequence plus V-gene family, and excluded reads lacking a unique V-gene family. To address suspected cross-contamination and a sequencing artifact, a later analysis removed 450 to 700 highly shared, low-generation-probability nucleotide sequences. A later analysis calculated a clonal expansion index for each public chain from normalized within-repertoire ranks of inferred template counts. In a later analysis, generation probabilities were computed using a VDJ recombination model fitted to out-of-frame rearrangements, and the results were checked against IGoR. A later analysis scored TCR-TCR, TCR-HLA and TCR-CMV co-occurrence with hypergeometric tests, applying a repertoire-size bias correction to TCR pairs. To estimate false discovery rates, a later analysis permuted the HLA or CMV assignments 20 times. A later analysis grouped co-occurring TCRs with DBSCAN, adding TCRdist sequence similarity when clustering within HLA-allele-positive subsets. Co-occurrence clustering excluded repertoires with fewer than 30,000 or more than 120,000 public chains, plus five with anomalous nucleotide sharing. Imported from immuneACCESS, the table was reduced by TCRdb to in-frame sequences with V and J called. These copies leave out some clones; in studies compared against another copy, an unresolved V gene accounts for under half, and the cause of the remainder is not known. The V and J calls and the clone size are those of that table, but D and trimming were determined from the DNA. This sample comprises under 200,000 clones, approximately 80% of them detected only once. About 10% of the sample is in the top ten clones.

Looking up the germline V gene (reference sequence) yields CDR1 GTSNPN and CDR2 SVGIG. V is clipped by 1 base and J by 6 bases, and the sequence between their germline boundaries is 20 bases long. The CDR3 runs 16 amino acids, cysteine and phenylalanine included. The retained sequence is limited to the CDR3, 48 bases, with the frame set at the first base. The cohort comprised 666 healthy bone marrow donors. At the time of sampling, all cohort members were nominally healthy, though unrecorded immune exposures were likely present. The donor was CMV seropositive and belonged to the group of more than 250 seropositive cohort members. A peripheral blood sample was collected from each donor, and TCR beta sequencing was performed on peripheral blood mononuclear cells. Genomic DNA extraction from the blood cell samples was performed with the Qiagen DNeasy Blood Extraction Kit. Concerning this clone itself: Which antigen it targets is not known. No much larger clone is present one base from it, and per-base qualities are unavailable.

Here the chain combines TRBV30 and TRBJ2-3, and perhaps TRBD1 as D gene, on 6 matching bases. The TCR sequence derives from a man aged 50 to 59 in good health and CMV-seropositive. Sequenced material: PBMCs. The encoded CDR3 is CAWSAMMGARHDTQYF. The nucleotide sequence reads TGTGCCTGGAGTGCGATGATGGGGGCGCGTCACGATACGCAGTATTTT.